This passage covers 10 T cell receptor beta chains from one sample sequenced in a study of response to subunit inactivated influenza vaccine. TCRdb analysed the RT-PCR reads with MiXCR anew, one entry per CDR3 protein. The table has around 490,000 distinct CDR3 sequences, approximately 7.1% seen once; the top ten hold 13%. Material: PBMCs from blood, obtained roughly 24 months after vaccination. The receptors derive from a man aged 50 to 69 who received an inactivated influenza vaccine.

This clonotype was seen ten or more times. CDR3: CASSSPGLASSEQFF. In DNA form, the CDR3 reads TGTGCCAGCAGTAGTCCGGGACTAGCGTCTAGTGAGCAGTTCTTC. The chain employs TRBV14 and TRBJ2-1; TRBD2 agrees at 10 bases. Germline CDR1 SGHDN, CDR2 FVKESK. V was clipped by 6 bases and J by 9 bases; unmatched bases: 11. The CDR3 has 15 residues.

This clonotype has a count of ten or more. The chain joins TRBV12-3 or TRBV12-4 to TRBJ1-1; 8 bases are a match to TRBD1. V dropped 5 bases and J dropped 0; count of bases not matched to a gene: 5. The CDR3 runs to 15 residues. This CDR3 reads CASSLWTGMNTEAFF. CDR3 nucleotides: TGTGCCAGCAGTCTTTGGACAGGGATGAACACTGAAGCTTTCTTT.

V gene TRBV9 combines with J gene TRBJ2-3; the match to TRBD2 covers 9 bases. V lost 4 bases and J lost 0; bases outside the gene matches: 9. The CDR3 is 17 amino acids. Germline lookup yields CDR1 SGDLS and CDR2 YYNGEE. The CDR3 loop reads CASSPGASGTSTDTQYF. DNA of the CDR3: TGTGCCAGCAGCCCCGGGGCTAGCGGGACAAGCACAGATACGCAGTATTTT. Full variable domain (remainder filled in from reference TRBV9 and TRBJ2-3): DSGVTQTPKHLITATGQRVTLRCSPRSGDLSVYWYQQSLDQGLQFLIQYYNGEERAKGNILERFSAQQFPDLHSELNLSSLELGDSALYFCASSPGASGTSTDTQYFGPGTRLTVL.

The table lists this clonotype with a few counts. V is TRBV5-1 and J is TRBJ2-3; 9 bases fit TRBD2. CDR1 is SGHRS, CDR2 YFSETQ, per germline. The V gene end was trimmed by 4 bases and the J gene end by 4 bases; junction bases not matched to a gene: 10. The CDR3 spans 16 residues. The CDR3 coding sequence is TGCGCCAGCAGCCCATTGATGGGCGGGAGGGCAGATACGCAGTATTTT. Its translation is CASSPLMGGRADTQYF.

This clonotype has just a few counts. The chain uses TRBV11-2 and TRBJ1-4; 8 positions agree with TRBD1. This CDR3 contains 15 residues. CDR1 and CDR2 (germline): SGHAT, FQNNGV. V shed 5 bases, J shed 7 bases, and the junction held 9 bases outside the gene matches. CDR3: CASSLRTGLTEKLFF. In DNA, the CDR3 is TGTGCCAGCAGCCTACGGACAGGGTTAACTGAAAAACTGTTTTTT.

This clonotype was seen a handful of times. V usage is TRBV5-1 and J usage is TRBJ1-1; tentatively, D is TRBD1 (6 bases). Germline V gives CDR1 SGHRS, CDR2 YFSETQ. Trimming stripped 4 bases from V and 1 base from J, with 11 bases between. This CDR3 is built from 14 residues. The CDR3 protein is CASSDQGGNTEAFF. The DNA for the CDR3 is TGCGCCAGCAGCGATCAAGGGGGGAACACTGAAGCTTTCTTT.

The chain combines TRBV20-1 with TRBJ2-1; no definite D call. Trimming removed 7 bases at V and 6 bases at J, with 13 bases between. The germline gives CDR1 DFQATT, CDR2 SNEGSKA (reference sequence). The CDR3 contains 12 residues. The CDR3 DNA reads TGCAGTGTGTTTCTATCGGGCAATGAGCAGTTCTTC. As protein: CSVFLSGNEQFF.

This clonotype was counted only a few times. The V call is TRBV6-5, the J call TRBJ2-5; unclear D gene. The CDR3 covers 15 residues. CDR1 and CDR2 from the germline V gene are MNHEY and SVGAGI. Trimming removed 0 bases from V and 0 bases from J, with 8 bases in between. The CDR3 DNA is TGTGCCAGCAGTTACTCTGGCGGAAACCAAGAGACCCAGTACTTC. This sequence encodes CASSYSGGNQETQYF.

The chain uses TRBV28 and TRBJ2-1, with 12 bases aligning to TRBD1. J lost 5 bases, V lost 4 bases, and 18 bases had no gene match. Germline lookup yields CDR1 MDHEN and CDR2 SYDVKM. The CDR3 spans 20 residues. The CDR3 is CASSSPGTGGMAGSNNEQFF. CDR3 in DNA: TGTGCCAGCAGTTCCCCCGGGACAGGGGGCATGGCGGGCTCAAACAATGAGCAGTTCTTC.

This clonotype was picked up a small number of times. The chain has TRBV6-5 and TRBJ2-7; a weak D match, TRBD1 (7 bases). Germline V lookup: CDR1 MNHEY, CDR2 SVGAGI. The CDR3 is 12 residues long. The V gene lost 6 bases and the J gene lost 7 bases, with 13 bases spanning the gap. The CDR3 reads CASSRGAREQYF. CDR3 DNA: TGTGCCAGCAGCAGGGGGGCCCGGGAGCAGTACTTC.